This entry concerns a single TCR beta chain. Its antigen remains unknown. The data belong to a study of identical twins. Via MiXCR, TCRdb re-called the 5' RACE reads, giving one row per CDR3 protein. Counted here are roughly 250,000 distinct CDR3 sequences, about an eighth occurring once; the ten biggest clones make up approximately 10%. Whole-study results and caveats: Zero-insertion results could be subject to partial confounding by invariant MAIT and iNKT cells.

The CDR3 is 16 residues long. Germline V gene sequence: CDR1 SGHRS, CDR2 YFSETQ. V was pared by 2 bases and J by 5 bases, with 5 bases of the junction left unmatched. The V and J genes are TRBV5-1 and TRBJ2-3; 13 nucleotides align to TRBD2. This sequence originates from a woman aged 18-35 years in good health. Sample: memory (CD45RO+) T cells sorted from blood. The CDR3 loop reads CASSLLAGGRRDTQYF. CDR3 nucleotides: TGCGCCAGCAGCTTACTAGCGGGAGGGCGAAGAGATACGCAGTATTTT.